This TCR beta chain was observed in a study of shared clonotypes between healthy human individuals (dated by TCRdb to the early 2020s). About the investigation overall: The cohort included a few men and a couple of women between 18 and 49 years of age. Libraries were prepared and TCR repertoires were sequenced by different laboratories using diverse techniques, in order to increase sequencing depth and limit assay-specific biases. Per donor, three plates each were used for CD4 naive and CD4 memory, two for CD8 naive, and one for CD8 memory. Leukapheresis yielded between about 0.85 and 10 billion PBMCs per donor. Blood TCR repertoires of a handful of healthy adults were deeply sequenced to estimate repertoire size and the extent of clonotype sharing between individuals.

Results and caveats for the whole study, not just this receptor: Even with the large sequencing depth, rarefaction of the sorted-subset datasets indicated that sequencing was incomplete. Pairwise subsampling led to the expectation that sequencing depth would affect the degree of clonotype sharing among donors. Across several donors, approximately 5% of naive CD4, roughly 3.5% of naive CD8, 2.3% of memory CD4, and 0.4% of memory CD8 clonotypes were shared. Because the study included a small number of donors, the genetic and exposure-history diversity represented was limited. Only blood was sampled, and tissue TCR repertoires likely differ from those in blood. Compared with non-shared clonotypes, clonotypes shared by all four sorted-subset donors had higher generation probabilities. Naive subsets generally had larger estimated clonotype richness than memory subsets.

Using the deep immunoSEQ assay, TCR CDR3 regions were amplified from genomic DNA by multiplex PCR. Extracted genomic DNA from each cell subset was spread evenly across all wells of several immunoSEQ 96-well plates, with each plate serving as a replicate. For sorted subsets, approximately 0.2 ug of genomic DNA, equivalent to 25,000 to 35,000 T cell genomes, went into each replicate PCR. Purified libraries were measured with a Qubit 3.0 fluorometer, size-checked on a Bioanalyzer 2100, and measured again with the KAPA Library Quantification kit. Every immunoSEQ 96-well plate was sequenced on a separate single-read 150-cycle Illumina NextSeq 550 flow cell. The authors' pipeline ran thus. Because the immunoSEQ output included only junctional sequences and no quality scores, the filtering could not be the same as the filtering used for full-length reads. To assign V/J genes and CDR3, sequences were annotated using PyIR, a Python wrapper for IgBLAST v1.9, with IMGT germline references. Reads were filtered out if the reads had weak V/J assignments (E-value above 1e-6), no CDR3, stop codons, out-of-frame junctions, or ambiguous translated residues. A V3J clonotype was defined by an identical inferred V gene, J gene, and CDR3 amino acid sequence. The percentage overlap between two repertoires was calculated by dividing the number of shared unique clonotypes by the size of the smaller repertoire. RTK rarefaction, the Chao1 estimator, and Recon v2.1 estimates of unobserved clonotypes were used to assess repertoire richness. OLGA was used to compute generation probabilities for all TCRbeta clonotypes that the gDNA method yielded from a few donors. The table was pulled from immuneACCESS by TCRdb, which kept in-frame rearrangements only. Such tables lose some clones; where checked, under half of the loss comes from unresolved V genes, and the rest has no known cause. Clone size and V and J calls were adopted from that table, with D and trimming inferred from the DNA. Recorded for this sample are fewer than 400,000 clones; around 67% of them occurred a single time. Approximately 10% of the sample comes from the top ten.

Concerning this clone itself: It has no known antigen specificity. No quality values exist for individual bases; no much larger clone is one base distant.

Its CDR3 holds 14 amino acids, cysteine through phenylalanine. The only DNA kept is the CDR3, 42 bases in frame from the first base. The germline V gene yields SGHTA for CDR1 and FQGNSA for CDR2. The junction shows trimming of 1 base on V and 5 bases on J, plus 12 bases between the germline ends. Donors were healthy HIV-negative adults with no recently reported acute infections or vaccinations. Every donor was a Caucasian adult living in Nashville, Tennessee, USA. Magnetic negative selection was used to enrich CD4+ T cells, after which naive cells were positively selected on CD45RA and the negative fraction became the memory subset. Blood was collected by leukapheresis, and PBMCs were isolated by Ficoll-Histopaque density gradient centrifugation and then cryopreserved in liquid nitrogen vapor phase. Analytical flow cytometry was used to check the purity and quantity of every magnetically sorted T cell population. Genomic DNA was isolated from each sorted fraction and quantified by UV absorbance on a Nanodrop 2000c.

Material: memory CD4+ T cells sorted from blood. In light of the paper, this sample's cell subset or site label describes: CD45RA-negative fraction. This sequence uses TRBV7-2 and TRBJ2-7; the D segment cannot be called with confidence. The receptor comes from a man aged 30 to 45 in good health. The DNA sequence reads TGTGCCAGCAGCTTAGGAAACTCTTTCAACGAGCAGTACTTC. It codes for CASSLGNSFNEQYF. With the rest looked up from the reference TRBV7-2 and TRBJ2-7 genes rather than sequenced, the full variable domain is GAGVSQSPSNKVTEKGKDVELRCDPISGHTALYWYRQSLGQGLEFLIYFQGNSAPDKSGLPSDRFSAERTGGSVSTLTIQRTQQEDSAVYLCASSLGNSFNEQYFGPGTRLTVT.